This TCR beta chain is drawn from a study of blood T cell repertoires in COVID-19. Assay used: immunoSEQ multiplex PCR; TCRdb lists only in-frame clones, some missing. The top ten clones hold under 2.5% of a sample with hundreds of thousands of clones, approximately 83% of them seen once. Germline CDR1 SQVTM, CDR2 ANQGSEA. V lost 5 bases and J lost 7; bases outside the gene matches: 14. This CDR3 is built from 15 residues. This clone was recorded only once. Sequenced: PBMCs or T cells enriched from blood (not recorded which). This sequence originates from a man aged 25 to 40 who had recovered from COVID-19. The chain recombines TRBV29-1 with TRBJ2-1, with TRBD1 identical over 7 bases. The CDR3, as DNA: TGCAGCGTTAGAAGGACAGGCCTGCAGGTAAATGAGCAGTTCTTC. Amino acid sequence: CSVRRTGLQVNEQFF.